The sequence of this T cell receptor beta chain was determined in a study of Ad26.COV2.S vaccination and SARS-CoV-2 variants. Findings and caveats of the study: Measurement of non-spike TCR breadth gave similar results in vaccine and placebo recipients. Vaccine recipients showed a spike-specific TCR breadth that was higher than in placebo recipients. There was reportedly substantial breadth in spike-specific CD8+ and CD4+ T cell responses after vaccination.

Using immunoSEQ multiplex PCR, the repertoire was profiled, and TCRdb retains in-frame clones only, with some absent. The sample has approximately 300,000 clones; roughly 84% are singletons. Documented treatment: over 15 received Ad26.COV2.S at low or high dose, single or two shots; 5 received placebo; per-sample allocation not given. The samples were gathered on day 63 after the first injection of vaccine or placebo. A word on this clone: Its antigen is unknown.

V lost 5 bases and J 3 bases, leaving 17 bases between the germline ends. Per germline, CDR1 SNHLY and CDR2 FYNNEI. This CDR3 is 16 amino acids long. This sample comprised peripheral blood, obtained in a trial of Ad26.COV2.S vaccine versus placebo. The TCR originated in a person between 18 and 65 years old who received the Ad26.COV2.S COVID-19 vaccine or a placebo. The chain is built from TRBV2 and TRBJ1-3; weak D call: TRBD1 (5 bases). The CDR3 protein is CASSKLGLRGGNTIYF. In nucleotides, the CDR3 is TGTGCCAGCAGTAAACTGGGACTTCGGGGTGGAAACACCATATATTTT.